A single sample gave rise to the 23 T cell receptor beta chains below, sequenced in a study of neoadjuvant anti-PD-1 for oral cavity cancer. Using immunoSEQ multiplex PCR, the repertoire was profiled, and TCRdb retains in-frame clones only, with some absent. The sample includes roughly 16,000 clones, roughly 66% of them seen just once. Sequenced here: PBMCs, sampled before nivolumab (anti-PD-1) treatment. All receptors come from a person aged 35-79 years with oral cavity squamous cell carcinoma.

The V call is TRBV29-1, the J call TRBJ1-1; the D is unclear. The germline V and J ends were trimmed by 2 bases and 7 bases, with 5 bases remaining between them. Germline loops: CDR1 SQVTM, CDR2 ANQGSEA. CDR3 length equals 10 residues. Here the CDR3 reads CSVEIVEAFF. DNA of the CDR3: TGCAGCGTTGAAATCGTTGAAGCTTTCTTT.

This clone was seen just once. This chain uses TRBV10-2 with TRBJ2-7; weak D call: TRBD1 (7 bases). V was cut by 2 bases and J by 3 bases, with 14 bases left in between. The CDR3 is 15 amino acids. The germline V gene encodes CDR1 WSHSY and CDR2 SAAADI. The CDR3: CASSERGDSLYEQYF. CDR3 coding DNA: TGCGCCAGCAGTGAGAGGGGGGACAGCCTCTACGAGCAGTACTTC.

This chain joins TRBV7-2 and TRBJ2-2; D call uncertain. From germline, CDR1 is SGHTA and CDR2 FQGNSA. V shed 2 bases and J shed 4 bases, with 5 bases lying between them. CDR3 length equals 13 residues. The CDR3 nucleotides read TGTGCCAGCAGCTTAATGTCCACCGGGGAGCTGTTTTTT. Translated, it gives CASSLMSTGELFF.

In DNA, the CDR3 is TGCGCCAGCAGCCAAGTCCTACTAGCGGGTCTGGATGAGCAGTTCTTC. It is translated as CASSQVLLAGLDEQFF. The gene calls are TRBV4-1 and TRBJ2-1; 9 positions agree with TRBD2. This CDR3 has 16 residues. From germline, CDR1 is MGHRA and CDR2 YSYEKL. J was trimmed by 8 bases and V by 1 base; bases with no gene match: 9.

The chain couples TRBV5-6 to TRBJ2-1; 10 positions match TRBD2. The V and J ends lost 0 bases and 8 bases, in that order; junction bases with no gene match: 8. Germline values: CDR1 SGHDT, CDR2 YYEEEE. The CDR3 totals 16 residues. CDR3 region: CASSLAFLAGVYEQFF. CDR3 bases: TGTGCCAGCAGCTTGGCTTTCCTAGCGGGAGTCTATGAGCAGTTCTTC.

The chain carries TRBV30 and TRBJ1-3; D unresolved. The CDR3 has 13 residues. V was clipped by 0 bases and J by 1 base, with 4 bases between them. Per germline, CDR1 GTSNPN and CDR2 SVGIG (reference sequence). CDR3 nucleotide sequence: TGTGCCTGGAGTGTGATATCTGGAAACACCATATATTTT. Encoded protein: CAWSVISGNTIYF.

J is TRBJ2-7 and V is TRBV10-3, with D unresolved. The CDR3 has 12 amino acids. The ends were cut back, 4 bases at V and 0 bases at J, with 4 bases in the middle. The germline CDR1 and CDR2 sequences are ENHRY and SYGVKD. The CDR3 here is CAISGGSYEQYF. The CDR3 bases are TGTGCCATCAGTGGAGGCTCCTACGAGCAGTACTTC.

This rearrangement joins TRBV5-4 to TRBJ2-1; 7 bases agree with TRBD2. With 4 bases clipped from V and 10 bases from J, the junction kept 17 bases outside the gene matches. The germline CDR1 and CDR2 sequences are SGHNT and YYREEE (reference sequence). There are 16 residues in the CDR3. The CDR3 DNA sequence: TGTGCCAGCAGCCCTTTGGGGGTAACGCTAGCGGAGGAGCAGTTCTTC. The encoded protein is CASSPLGVTLAEEQFF.

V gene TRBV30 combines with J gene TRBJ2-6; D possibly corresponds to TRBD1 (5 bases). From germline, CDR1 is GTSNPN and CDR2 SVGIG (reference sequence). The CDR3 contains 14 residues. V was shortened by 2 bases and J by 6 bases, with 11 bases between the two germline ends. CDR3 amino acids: CAWSPGFSANVLTF. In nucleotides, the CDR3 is TGTGCCTGGAGTCCAGGGTTTTCGGCCAACGTCCTGACTTTC. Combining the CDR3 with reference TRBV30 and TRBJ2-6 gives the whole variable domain SQTIHQWPATLVQPVGSPLSLECTVEGTSNPNLYWYRQAAGRGLQLLFYSVGIGQISSEVPQNLSASRPQDRQFILSSKKLLLSDSGFYLCAWSPGFSANVLTFGAGSRLTVL.

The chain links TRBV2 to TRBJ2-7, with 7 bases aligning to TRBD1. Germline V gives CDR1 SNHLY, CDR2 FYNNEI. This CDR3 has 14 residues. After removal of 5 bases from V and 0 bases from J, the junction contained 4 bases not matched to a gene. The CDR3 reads CASSSRDSSYEQYF. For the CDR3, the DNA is TGTGCCAGCAGTTCCCGGGACAGCTCCTACGAGCAGTACTTC.

The CDR3 spells CASSLGTTGNTIYF. For the CDR3, the DNA is TGTGCCAGCAGCTTAGGGACAACTGGAAACACCATATATTTT. V is TRBV7-6 and J is TRBJ1-3; maybe TRBD1 (5 bases). There are 14 residues in the CDR3. In germline, CDR1 is SGHVS, CDR2 FNYEAQ. The ends were cut back, 1 base at V and 2 bases at J, with 6 bases in the middle.

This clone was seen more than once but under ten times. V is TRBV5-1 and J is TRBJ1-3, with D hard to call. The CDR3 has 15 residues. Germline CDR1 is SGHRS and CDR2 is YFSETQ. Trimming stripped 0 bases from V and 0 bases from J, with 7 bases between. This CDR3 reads CASSLAGGSGNTIYF. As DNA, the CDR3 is TGCGCCAGCAGCTTGGCCGGTGGCTCTGGAAACACCATATATTTT. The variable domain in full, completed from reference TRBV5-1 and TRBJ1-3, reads KAGVTQTPRYLIKTRGQQVTLSCSPISGHRSVSWYQQTPGQGLQFLFEYFSETQRNKGNFPGRFSGRQFSNSRSEMNVSTLELGDSALYLCASSLAGGSGNTIYFGEGSWLTVV.

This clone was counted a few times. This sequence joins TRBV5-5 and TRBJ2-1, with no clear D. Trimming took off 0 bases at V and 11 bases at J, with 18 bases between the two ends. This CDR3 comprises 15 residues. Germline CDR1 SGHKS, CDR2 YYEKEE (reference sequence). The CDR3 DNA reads TGTGCCAGCAGCTTGGGGGTTCGATTGCAGGCCCAGCAGTTCTTC. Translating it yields CASSLGVRLQAQQFF.

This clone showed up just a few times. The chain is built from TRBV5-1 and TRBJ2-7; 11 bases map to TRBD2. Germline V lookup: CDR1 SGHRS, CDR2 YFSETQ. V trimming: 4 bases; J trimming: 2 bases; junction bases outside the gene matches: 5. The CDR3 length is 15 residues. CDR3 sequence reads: CASSLTSGGTYEQYF. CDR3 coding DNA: TGCGCCAGCAGCCTCACTAGCGGGGGAACCTACGAGCAGTACTTC.

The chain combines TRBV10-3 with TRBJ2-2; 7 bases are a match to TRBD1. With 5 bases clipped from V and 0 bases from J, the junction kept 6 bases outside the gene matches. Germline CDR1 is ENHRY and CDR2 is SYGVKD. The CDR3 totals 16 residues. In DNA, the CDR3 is TGTGCCATCAGTCCCTCGGGACAGCCGAACACCGGGGAGCTGTTTTTT. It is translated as CAISPSGQPNTGELFF.

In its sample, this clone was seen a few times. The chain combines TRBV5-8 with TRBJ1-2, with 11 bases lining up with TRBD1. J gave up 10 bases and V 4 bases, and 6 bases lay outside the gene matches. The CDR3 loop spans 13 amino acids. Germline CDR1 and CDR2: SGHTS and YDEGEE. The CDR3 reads CASSAGTGGVYTF. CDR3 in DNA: TGTGCCAGCAGCGCCGGGACAGGGGGGGTCTACACCTTC.

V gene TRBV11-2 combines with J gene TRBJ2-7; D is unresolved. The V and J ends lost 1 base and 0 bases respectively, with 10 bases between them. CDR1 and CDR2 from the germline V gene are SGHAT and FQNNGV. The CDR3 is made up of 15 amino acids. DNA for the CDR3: TGTGCCAGCAGCTTAGGGACCGCCAGCTCCTACGAGCAGTACTTC. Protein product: CASSLGTASSYEQYF.

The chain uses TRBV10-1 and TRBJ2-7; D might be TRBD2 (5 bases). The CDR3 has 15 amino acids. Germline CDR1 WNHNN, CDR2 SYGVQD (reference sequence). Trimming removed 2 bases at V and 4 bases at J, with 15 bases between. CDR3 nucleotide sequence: TGCGCCAGCAGTGAGGGAGGTCCACCCAGTTACGAGCAGTACTTC. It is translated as CASSEGGPPSYEQYF.

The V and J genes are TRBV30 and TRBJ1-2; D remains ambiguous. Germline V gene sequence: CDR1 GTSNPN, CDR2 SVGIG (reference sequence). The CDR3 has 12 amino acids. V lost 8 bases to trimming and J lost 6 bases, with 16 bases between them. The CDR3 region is CARLRQENGYTF. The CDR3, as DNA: TGTGCCCGACTTCGCCAAGAGAATGGCTACACCTTC.

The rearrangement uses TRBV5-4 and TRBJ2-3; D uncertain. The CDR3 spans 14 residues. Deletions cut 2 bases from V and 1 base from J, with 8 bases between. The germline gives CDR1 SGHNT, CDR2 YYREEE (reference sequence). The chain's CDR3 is CASSFGYGTDTQYF. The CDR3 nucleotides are TGTGCCAGCAGCTTTGGCTACGGCACAGATACGCAGTATTTT.

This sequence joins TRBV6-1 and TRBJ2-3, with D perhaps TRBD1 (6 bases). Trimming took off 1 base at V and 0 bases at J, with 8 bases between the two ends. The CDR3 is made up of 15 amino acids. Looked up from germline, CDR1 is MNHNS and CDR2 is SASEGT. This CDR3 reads CASSEEGHSTDTQYF. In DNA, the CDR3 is TGTGCCAGCAGTGAAGAGGGACATAGCACAGATACGCAGTATTTT.

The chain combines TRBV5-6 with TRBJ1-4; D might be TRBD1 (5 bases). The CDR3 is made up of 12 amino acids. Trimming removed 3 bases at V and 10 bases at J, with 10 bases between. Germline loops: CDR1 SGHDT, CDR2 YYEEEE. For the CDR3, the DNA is TGTGCCAGCAGCTACCAAGGGGCAAAACTGTTTTTT. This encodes CASSYQGAKLFF. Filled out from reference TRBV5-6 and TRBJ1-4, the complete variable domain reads DAGVTQSPTHLIKTRGQQVTLRCSPKSGHDTVSWYQQALGQGPQFIFQYYEEEERQRGNFPDRFSGHQFPNYSSELNVNALLLGDSALYLCASSYQGAKLFFGSGTQLSVL.

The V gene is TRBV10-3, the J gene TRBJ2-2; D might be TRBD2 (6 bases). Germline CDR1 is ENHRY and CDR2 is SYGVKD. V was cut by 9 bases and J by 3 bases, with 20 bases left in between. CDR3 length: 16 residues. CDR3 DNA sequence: TGTGCCATAGCCCCCAGGCCGGGAGAGGACACCGGGGAGCTGTTTTTT. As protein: CAIAPRPGEDTGELFF.